This T cell receptor (beta chain) was captured in a study of T cells after somatic rescue of genetic block. The table came from immunoSEQ multiplex PCR; TCRdb's copy has only in-frame clones and leaves some out. The profile covers 65,000 to 70,000 clones, with around 92% appearing a single time and under 4% taken by the ten largest. The CDR3 is made up of 11 amino acids. Germline V lookup: CDR1 DFQATT, CDR2 SNEGSKA (reference sequence). V was trimmed by 3 bases and J by 5 bases, leaving 4 bases between them. The chain couples TRBV20-1 to TRBJ2-2; D unresolved. This receptor was obtained from a man aged 35 to 55. The sample consisted of peripheral blood mononuclear cells (PBMCs). CDR3 coding DNA: TGCAGTGCTAGGGGGACCGGGGAGCTGTTTTTT. Its protein product is CSARGTGELFF.